This is a list of T cell receptor beta chains from one sample in a study of blood T cell repertoires in COVID-19. The repertoire was sequenced with immunoSEQ multiplex PCR; TCRdb's copy has only in-frame clones and lacks some. The sample records about 270,000 clones, 70% to 90% being singletons. Input material: peripheral blood. The receptor set was obtained from a woman aged 70-85 years with acute or convalescent COVID-19. Both conserved end residues are part of each CDR3. D genes are given only for firm matches. Clone sizes are given selectively: once, few, many, or a class where the clone is expanded.

v_gene: TRBV5-6
d_gene: -
j_gene: TRBJ1-1
abundance: once
CDR3aa: CASSPDAGIMNTEAFF
CDR3nt: TGTGCCAGCAGCCCCGACGCGGGGATCATGAACACTGAAGCTTTCTTT

v_gene: TRBV2
d_gene: TRBD1
j_gene: TRBJ1-1
abundance: -
CDR3aa: CASSQDQGASTEAFF
CDR3nt: TGTGCCAGCAGCCAGGACCAGGGGGCGAGCACTGAAGCTTTCTTT

v_gene: TRBV4-1
d_gene: -
j_gene: TRBJ1-1
abundance: -
CDR3aa: CASSRSGGTEAFF
CDR3nt: TGCGCCAGCAGCCGCTCGGGGGGCACTGAAGCTTTCTTT

v_gene: TRBV7-2
d_gene: -
j_gene: TRBJ1-1
abundance: -
CDR3aa: CASSLLGGDTEAFF
CDR3nt: TGTGCCAGCAGCTTATTGGGAGGGGACACTGAAGCTTTCTTT

v_gene: TRBV19
d_gene: -
j_gene: TRBJ1-6
abundance: once
CDR3aa: CASNTGYNSPLHF
CDR3nt: TGTGCCAGTAACACGGGGTACAATTCACCCCTCCACTTT

v_gene: TRBV14
d_gene: TRBD2
j_gene: TRBJ2-7
abundance: -
CDR3aa: CASSQGLLADYEQYF
CDR3nt: TGTGCCAGCAGCCAAGGTCTACTAGCGGACTACGAGCAGTACTTC

v_gene: TRBV14
d_gene: TRBD1
j_gene: TRBJ2-7
abundance: -
CDR3aa: CASSPWTGVSYEQYF
CDR3nt: TGTGCCAGCAGCCCATGGACAGGGGTGTCCTACGAGCAGTACTTC

v_gene: TRBV19
d_gene: -
j_gene: TRBJ1-5
abundance: -
CDR3aa: CASSNEGYGNQPQHF
CDR3nt: TGTGCCAGTAGTAATGAGGGTTACGGCAATCAGCCCCAGCATTTT

v_gene: TRBV18
d_gene: -
j_gene: TRBJ2-1
abundance: -
CDR3aa: CASSPVFGDLQFF
CDR3nt: TGTGCCAGCTCACCAGTTTTCGGAGACCTCCAGTTCTTC

v_gene: TRBV12-5
d_gene: -
j_gene: TRBJ1-4
abundance: -
CDR3aa: CATGSSTNEKLFF
CDR3nt: TGTGCTACTGGGAGCTCAACTAATGAAAAACTGTTTTTT

v_gene: TRBV18
d_gene: TRBD1
j_gene: TRBJ1-6
abundance: -
CDR3aa: CASSPQSGTGGLNSPLHF
CDR3nt: TGTGCCAGCTCACCACAGTCAGGGACAGGGGGTCTCAATTCACCCCTCCACTTT

v_gene: TRBV28
d_gene: -
j_gene: TRBJ1-5
abundance: -
CDR3aa: CASVSSNQPQHF
CDR3nt: TGTGCCAGCGTTAGCAGCAATCAGCCCCAGCATTTT

v_gene: TRBV11-3
d_gene: -
j_gene: TRBJ2-2
abundance: -
CDR3aa: CASSFESRAGELFF
CDR3nt: TGTGCCAGCAGCTTCGAATCCCGAGCTGGGGAGCTGTTTTTT

v_gene: TRBV30
d_gene: TRBD1
j_gene: TRBJ1-6
abundance: -
CDR3aa: CAWSHRGAGGNSPLHF
CDR3nt: TGTGCCTGGAGCCACCGAGGGGCAGGGGGCAATTCACCCCTCCACTTT

v_gene: TRBV6-5
d_gene: -
j_gene: TRBJ2-7
abundance: once
CDR3aa: CASSYGSGVAEQYF
CDR3nt: TGTGCCAGCAGTTACGGATCAGGGGTTGCCGAGCAGTACTTC